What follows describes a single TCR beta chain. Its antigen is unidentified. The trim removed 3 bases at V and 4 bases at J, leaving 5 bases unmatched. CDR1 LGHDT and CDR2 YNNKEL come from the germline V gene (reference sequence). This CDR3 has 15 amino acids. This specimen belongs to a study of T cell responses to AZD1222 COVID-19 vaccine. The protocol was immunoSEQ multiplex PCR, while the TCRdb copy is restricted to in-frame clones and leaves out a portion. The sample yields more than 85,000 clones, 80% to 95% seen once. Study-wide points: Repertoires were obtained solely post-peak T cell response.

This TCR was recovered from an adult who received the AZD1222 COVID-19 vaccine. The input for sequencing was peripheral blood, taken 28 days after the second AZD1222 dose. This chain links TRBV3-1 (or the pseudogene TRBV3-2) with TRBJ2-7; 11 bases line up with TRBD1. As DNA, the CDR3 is TGTGCCAGCAGCCACCGGACAGGGGGCGAATACGAGCAGTACTTC. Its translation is CASSHRTGGEYEQYF.